A single sample gave rise to the 17 T cell receptor beta chains below, sequenced in a study of T cell changes during pregnancy in multiple sclerosis. Sequencing was performed with immunoSEQ multiplex PCR; in TCRdb, only in-frame clones are kept and a portion is missing. This table has roughly 50,000 clones, 85% to 95% appearing once. The input for sequencing was CD4+ T cells from peripheral blood mononuclear cells, taken in the third trimester of pregnancy. The receptors derive from a female donor with multiple sclerosis, enrolled in a pregnancy study.

The chain combines TRBV9 with TRBJ2-2; D is unresolved. The germline gives CDR1 SGDLS, CDR2 YYNGEE. The CDR3 spans 12 residues. V shed 4 bases and J shed 5 bases, with 6 bases lying between them. DNA for the CDR3: TGTGCCAGCAGCCCCCAGACCGGGGAGCTGTTTTTT. Protein sequence: CASSPQTGELFF.

The chain combines TRBV29-1 with TRBJ1-1; 7 bases match TRBD1. There are 13 residues in the CDR3. The V and J ends lost 7 bases and 0 bases, in that order; junction bases with no gene match: 5. The germline V gene has CDR1 SQVTM and CDR2 ANQGSEA. CDR3 protein: CSGRTGLNTEAFF. CDR3 nucleotides: TGCAGCGGGAGGACAGGACTGAACACTGAAGCTTTCTTT.

As regards this clone: Germline is not matched at one junction end, which may reflect a read error. The chain joins TRBV4-2 to TRBJ2-2, with 14 nucleotides matching TRBD2. This CDR3 spans 18 amino acids. Looked up from germline, CDR1 is LGHNA and CDR2 is YNFKEQ. DNA for the CDR3: TGTGCCAGCAGCCCGACGGGACTAGCGGGAGTGAACATCGGGGAGCTGTTTTTT. This encodes CASSPTGLAGVNIGELFF.

J is TRBJ1-1 and V is TRBV27; D possibly corresponds to TRBD1 (6 bases). The CDR3 has 14 residues. The germline V gene has CDR1 MNHEY and CDR2 SMNVEV (reference sequence). With 3 bases removed from V and 5 bases from J, the gap between germline ends came to 13 bases. In nucleotides, the CDR3 is TGTGCCAGCAGTTTGACAGGAGGTCGGACTGAAGCTTTCTTT. Protein product: CASSLTGGRTEAFF.

The rearrangement links TRBV2 to TRBJ2-5; 14 positions match TRBD2. V was pared by 4 bases and J by 5 bases, with 6 bases of the junction left unmatched. The CDR3 covers 16 residues. Per germline, CDR1 SNHLY and CDR2 FYNNEI. The CDR3: CASSGGTSGGWETQYF. For the CDR3, the DNA is TGTGCCAGCAGTGGCGGGACTAGCGGGGGTTGGGAGACCCAGTACTTC.

The rearrangement links TRBV7-9 to TRBJ2-7; 7 bases map to TRBD1. J gave up 4 bases and V 3 bases, and 9 bases lay outside the gene matches. Looked up from germline, CDR1 is SEHNR and CDR2 is FQNEAQ (reference sequence). This CDR3 region has 15 residues. Here the CDR3 DNA reads TGTGCCAGCAGCTTTAATCCTGACAGGGAGTACGAGCAGTACTTC. This sequence encodes CASSFNPDREYEQYF.

This chain joins TRBV4-1 and TRBJ2-5; 9 bases are shared with TRBD1. J was trimmed by 5 bases and V by 4 bases; bases with no gene match: 8. Germline-derived CDR1 and CDR2 are MGHRA and YSYEKL. CDR3 length: 15 residues. DNA of the CDR3: TGCGCCAGCAGCCTAGTTGGGACAGGGTCCGAGACCCAGTACTTC. Protein product: CASSLVGTGSETQYF.

The J gene is TRBJ1-6, the V gene TRBV11-2; 10 bases fit TRBD1. The CDR3 runs 16 residues. Germline V gene data show CDR1 as SGHAT and CDR2 as FQNNGV. Trimming took 5 bases from V and 7 from J; bases not matched to a gene: 8. The CDR3, as DNA: TGTGCCAGCAGCCACCGTAAGACAGGGGGCAATTCACCCCTCCACTTT. Its protein product is CASSHRKTGGNSPLHF.

The V and J genes are TRBV6-1 and TRBJ1-2; weak D call: TRBD1 (5 bases). There are 13 residues in the CDR3. CDR1 is MNHNS, CDR2 SASEGT, per germline. The ends were cut back, 7 bases at V and 3 bases at J, with 12 bases in the middle. This CDR3 reads CASTTGDYYGYTF. CDR3 nucleotide sequence: TGTGCCAGCACCACAGGAGACTACTATGGCTACACCTTC.

This clone occurred a few times. This chain links TRBV28 with TRBJ1-1; D may be TRBD1 (5 bases). CDR3 size: 15 residues. Trimming removed 3 bases at V and 5 bases at J, with 16 bases between. Germline loops: CDR1 MDHEN, CDR2 SYDVKM. The CDR3 here is CASSLGQSRKTEAFF. The CDR3 nucleotides are TGTGCCAGCAGTTTGGGGCAGAGCAGGAAAACTGAAGCTTTCTTT.

This chain uses TRBV7-6 with TRBJ2-3; the D is unclear. The CDR3 runs 13 residues. Per germline, CDR1 SGHVS and CDR2 FNYEAQ. Trimming left V 5 bases short and J 5 bases short, with 11 bases between. CDR3 amino acids: CASSPRPGDTQYF. In nucleotides, the CDR3 is TGTGCCAGCAGCCCCCGCCCAGGAGATACGCAGTATTTT.

The rearrangement uses TRBV9 and TRBJ1-2; TRBD1 is a possible D gene (6 bases). Trimming shortened V by 3 bases and J by 7 bases, and 16 bases separated the two germline ends. CDR1 is SGDLS, CDR2 YYNGEE, per germline. This CDR3 region has 14 residues. As DNA, the CDR3 is TGTGCCAGCAGCGACCGGGGGGCCGGCGGTGGCTACACCTTC. It specifies CASSDRGAGGGYTF. Full variable domain (missing parts from reference TRBV9 and TRBJ1-2): DSGVTQTPKHLITATGQRVTLRCSPRSGDLSVYWYQQSLDQGLQFLIQYYNGEERAKGNILERFSAQQFPDLHSELNLSSLELGDSALYFCASSDRGAGGGYTFGSGTRLTVV.

This sequence joins TRBV28 and TRBJ1-5, with D possibly being TRBD1 (5 bases). There are 12 residues in the CDR3. V lost 5 bases and J lost 13, with 15 bases in between. In germline, CDR1 is MDHEN, CDR2 SYDVKM. CDR3 nucleotides: TGTGCCAGCAGTACGGGACTTGTATCTCAGCATTTT. It specifies CASSTGLVSQHF.

Here the CDR3 DNA reads TGTGCCAGCAGTTCCCCTTTGGGCGGGAGCACCGGCGAGCAGTACTTC. It translates to CASSSPLGGSTGEQYF. V gene TRBV28 combines with J gene TRBJ2-7; 7 bases align to TRBD2. J gave up 6 bases and V 4 bases, and 15 bases lay outside the gene matches. Germline CDR1 reads MDHEN; CDR2 reads SYDVKM. The CDR3 sequence is 16 residues long.

This chain connects TRBV5-4 to TRBJ2-1; TRBD2 matches at 9 bases. Losses at the gene ends were 0 bases for V and 5 bases for J; bases not matched to a gene: 3. CDR3 length: 15 amino acids. Germline CDR1 is SGHNT and CDR2 is YYREEE (reference sequence). CDR3 sequence: CASSLGRGGNNEQFF. The CDR3 nucleotides read TGTGCCAGCAGCTTGGGGCGGGGGGGCAACAATGAGCAGTTCTTC.

The chain uses TRBV6-5 and TRBJ2-1, with TRBD1 matching over 11 bases. This CDR3 contains 14 residues. Trimming cost V 5 bases and J 8 bases; bases outside gene matches: 5. CDR1 is MNHEY and CDR2 is SVGAGI in the germline V gene. The CDR3 spells CASSQDRGHDEQFF. Here the CDR3 DNA reads TGTGCCAGCAGTCAGGACAGGGGGCACGATGAGCAGTTCTTC.

The chain employs TRBV28 and TRBJ1-2; D not certain. With 5 bases removed from V and 3 bases from J, the gap between germline ends came to 10 bases. This CDR3 comprises 13 residues. CDR1 and CDR2 (germline): MDHEN, SYDVKM. CDR3 coding DNA: TGTGCCAGCAGTATCCCCCCTGACTATGGCTACACCTTC. This translates into CASSIPPDYGYTF.